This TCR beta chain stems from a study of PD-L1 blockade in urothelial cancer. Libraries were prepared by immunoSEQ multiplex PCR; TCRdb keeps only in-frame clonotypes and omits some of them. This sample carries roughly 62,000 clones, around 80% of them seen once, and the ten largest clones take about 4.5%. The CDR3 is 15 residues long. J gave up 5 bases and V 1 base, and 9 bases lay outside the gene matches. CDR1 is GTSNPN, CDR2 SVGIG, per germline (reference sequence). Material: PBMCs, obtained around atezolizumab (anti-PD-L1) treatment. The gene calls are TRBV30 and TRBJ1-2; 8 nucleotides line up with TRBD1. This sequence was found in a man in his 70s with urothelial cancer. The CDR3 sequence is CAWSADYGTGYGYTF. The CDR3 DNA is TGTGCCTGGAGTGCCGATTACGGGACAGGTTATGGCTACACCTTC.